Below, 16 T cell receptor beta chains from the same sample are listed, as sequenced in a study of blood T cell repertoires in COVID-19. Produced via immunoSEQ multiplex PCR; TCRdb's table is partial and in-frame only. The sample contains around 72,000 clones, 87% of which appear only once. The sequenced sample was peripheral blood. These receptor sequences come from a man aged 50 to 60 with active COVID-19.

Only one count was recorded for this clone. This sequence joins TRBV3-1 (or the pseudogene TRBV3-2) and TRBJ2-5; 7 nucleotides line up with TRBD1. V dropped 5 bases and J dropped 1; count of bases not matched to a gene: 4. Looked up from germline, CDR1 is LGHDT and CDR2 is YNNKEL (reference sequence). This CDR3 is 14 amino acids long. The CDR3 protein is CASSVRQGQETQYF. DNA of the CDR3: TGTGCCAGCAGCGTACGACAGGGCCAAGAGACCCAGTACTTC.

The CDR3, as DNA: TGCGCCAGCAGCTTGGCCCGTAACACCGGGGAGCTGTTTTTT. The encoded protein is CASSLARNTGELFF. J is TRBJ2-2 and V is TRBV5-1; D unresolved. The germline gives CDR1 SGHRS, CDR2 YFSETQ. Trimming took 0 bases from V and 2 from J, leaving 5 bases between them. This CDR3 has 14 residues.

The chain carries TRBV24-1 and TRBJ2-1; 7 bases align to TRBD2. V gave up 6 bases and J gave up 0 bases; unmatched junction bases: 4. The CDR3 has 15 residues. Germline CDR1 is KGHDR and CDR2 is SFDVKD. CDR3 DNA: TGTGCCACCAGTCCAGCGGGAAACTCCTACAATGAGCAGTTCTTC. It specifies CATSPAGNSYNEQFF.

This clone was counted a single time. The chain has TRBV5-1 and TRBJ1-3; the match to TRBD1 covers 7 bases. V shed 3 bases and J 4 bases; nucleotides not matched to a gene: 10. Germline V lookup: CDR1 SGHRS, CDR2 YFSETQ. The CDR3 has 16 amino acids. In nucleotides, the CDR3 is TGCGCCAGCAGCTCCTCGGGACAGTCCGAGGGAAACACCATATATTTT. It translates to CASSSSGQSEGNTIYF.

The chain uses TRBV7-2 and TRBJ2-2, with 13 bases matching TRBD2. Germline CDR1 reads SGHTA; CDR2 reads FQGNSA. The junction had 5 bases not matched to a gene; V was cut back by 4 bases and J by 6 bases. The CDR3 has 16 residues. The DNA of the CDR3 is TGTGCCAGCAGCTATACTAGCGGGAGGGCCTCCGGGGAGCTGTTTTTT. Protein: CASSYTSGRASGELFF.

DNA of the CDR3: TGTGCCAGCAGCGCGGGACAGGGGAGATCGGGCACTGAAGCTTTCTTT. It encodes CASSAGQGRSGTEAFF. The V gene is TRBV5-6, the J gene TRBJ1-1; 10 positions agree with TRBD1. The CDR3 length is 16 residues. V gave up 4 bases and J gave up 4 bases; unmatched junction bases: 10. Per germline, CDR1 SGHDT and CDR2 YYEEEE.

J is TRBJ1-2 and V is TRBV19; D might be TRBD1 (5 bases). Per the germline V gene, CDR1 is LNHDA and CDR2 is SQIVND (reference sequence). V lost 10 bases, J lost 7 bases, and 16 bases lay in between. The CDR3 length is 12 residues. For the CDR3, the DNA is TGTGCCACCTACGGGGACTTTGCTGGCTACACCTTC. This sequence encodes CATYGDFAGYTF. Using reference TRBV19 and TRBJ1-2 for the parts outside the CDR3, the full variable domain is DGGITQSPKYLFRKEGQNVTLSCEQNLNHDAMYWYRQDPGQGLRLIYYSQIVNDFQKGDIAEGYSVSREKKESFPLTVTSAQKNPTAFYLCATYGDFAGYTFGSGTRLTVV.

The chain's CDR3 is CASRDRGKRNQPQHF. As DNA, the CDR3 is TGTGCCAGCCGGGACAGGGGGAAACGGAATCAGCCCCAGCATTTT. The chain employs TRBV6-5 and TRBJ1-5; the match to TRBD1 covers 11 bases. The CDR3 loop spans 15 amino acids. V gave up 8 bases and J gave up 4 bases; unmatched junction bases: 7. The germline V gene encodes CDR1 MNHEY and CDR2 SVGAGI.

This rearrangement joins TRBV7-6 to TRBJ2-7; the D gene is possibly TRBD1 (5 bases). With 5 bases removed from V and 2 bases from J, the gap between germline ends came to 10 bases. This CDR3 is 13 amino acids long. Per germline, CDR1 SGHVS and CDR2 FNYEAQ. This chain's CDR3 is CASSPRTTYEQYF. The CDR3 nucleotides read TGTGCCAGCAGCCCCAGGACAACCTACGAGCAGTACTTC.

The table lists this clone with a count of one. The DNA for the CDR3 is TGTGCCAGAAGCCCCTGCTTGCACAGGGGGCTACGGGGCTACACCTTC. It encodes CARSPCLHRGLRGYTF. The chain is built from TRBV5-3 and TRBJ1-2; 9 nucleotides line up with TRBD1. TRBV5-3 is an open reading frame, and its role is uncertain. CDR3 length equals 16 residues. J was trimmed by 8 bases and V by 4 bases; bases with no gene match: 15.

The V gene is TRBV19, the J gene TRBJ1-5; tentative D call: TRBD1 (5 bases). CDR3 length: 16 amino acids. V lost 4 bases and J 0 bases, leaving 13 bases between the germline ends. Looked up from germline, CDR1 is LNHDA and CDR2 is SQIVND (reference sequence). The CDR3 DNA reads as TGTGCCAGTAGTAGCCAGGGAGGCAATAGCAATCAGCCCCAGCATTTT. Protein: CASSSQGGNSNQPQHF.

The chain combines TRBV5-1 with TRBJ1-1; TRBD1 matches 8 bases. V lost 2 bases to trimming and J lost 5 bases; unmatched junction nucleotides: 5. This CDR3 contains 14 residues. Germline-derived CDR1 and CDR2 are SGHRS and YFSETQ. The DNA for the CDR3 is TGCGCCAGCAGCTTAACAGGGGGAAGGACTGAAGCTTTCTTT. Protein: CASSLTGGRTEAFF.

The chain uses TRBV27 and TRBJ1-6; TRBD1 agrees at 10 bases. Germline V gene lookup returns CDR1 MNHEY and CDR2 SMNVEV (reference sequence). Trimming removed 6 bases from V and 5 bases from J; junction bases left unmatched: 7. The CDR3 totals 16 residues. In DNA, the CDR3 is TGTGCCAGCAGCCCAATGGACAGGGGGAATAATTCACCCCTCCACTTT. Translation gives CASSPMDRGNNSPLHF.

This sequence joins TRBV27 and TRBJ2-1; D is possibly TRBD2 (6 bases). CDR1 is MNHEY, CDR2 SMNVEV, per germline (reference sequence). V lost 2 bases and J lost 0, with 11 bases in between. The CDR3 extends over 16 amino acids. The CDR3 region has the DNA TGTGCCAGCAGTTTAACGGCCGGGAGCTCCTACAATGAGCAGTTCTTC. Translation gives CASSLTAGSSYNEQFF.

This chain connects TRBV20-1 to TRBJ2-5, with D tentatively TRBD1 or TRBD2 (6 bases each). Germline V gene data show CDR1 as DFQATT and CDR2 as SNEGSKA (reference sequence). There are 15 residues in the CDR3. Trimming stripped 3 bases from V and 4 bases from J, with 18 bases between. CDR3 protein: CSASGGTTLGETQYF. CDR3 sequence (DNA): TGCAGTGCTAGTGGGGGGACAACGCTCGGAGAGACCCAGTACTTC.

The chain employs TRBV28 and TRBJ1-4, with a weak D call TRBD1 (6 bases). CDR3 length equals 12 residues. Trimming took 5 bases from V and 8 from J, leaving 9 bases between them. Germline assignment: CDR1 MDHEN and CDR2 SYDVKM. CDR3 sequence: CASSGGSEKLFF. For the CDR3, the DNA is TGTGCCAGCAGTGGGGGCTCCGAAAAACTGTTTTTT.